This T cell receptor (beta chain) comes out of a study of blood T cell repertoires in COVID-19 (TCRdb year 2020). Regarding the study in general: Samples covering the acute and convalescent phases of COVID-19 were provided by collaborators in the United States, Italy and Spain. The samples were drawn from the first 160 participants of the ongoing ImmuneRACE study and from some 1,300 subjects provided by 6 global collaborators. The material from the prospective study consisted of cDNA or gDNA derived from T cells, B-cell-depleted T cells, or PBMCs. The sample metadata nearly always contained a de-identified subject ID, COVID-19 status, age in years and sex. Where HLA class I and class II types were available, the types were taken from metadata supplied by the sample provider, not from assay-based typing. The repertoires were released in a freely available public database meant as a resource for research on the immune response to SARS-CoV-2. The dataset comprised deeply sampled blood TCRbeta repertoires from subjects exposed to, actively infected with, or recovered from COVID-19.

The immunoSEQ Assay, a bias-controlled multiplex PCR, was used to amplify TCRbeta CDR3 regions from genomic DNA. The study's own analysis went as follows. Within the assay, amplification of reference gene primers was used to estimate how many nucleated cells each sample contained. To quantify the absolute abundance of each unique TCRbeta CDR3 rearrangement, sequence reads were collapsed and filtered. For each sample, productive Simpson clonality was calculated by taking the square root of Simpson's diversity index across productive rearrangements. Sourced from immuneACCESS, this table was stored by TCRdb with only in-frame sequences that have V and J called. A share of the clones is absent; for the studies checked, an unresolved V gene accounts for under half, and the remainder has no known explanation. That table supplies the V and J calls and clone size; D and trimming were determined from the DNA. The sample table contains 150,000 to 200,000 clones; only one count was recorded for around 80% of them. Approximately 13% of the sample goes to the ten largest clones.

From a lookup of the germline V gene, CDR1 and CDR2 are KGHSH and LQKENI. The CDR3 measures 19 amino acids from cysteine to phenylalanine. Just the 57-base CDR3 DNA is kept, in frame starting at base 1. V loses 5 bases, J loses 1 base, and the germline ends lie 21 bases apart. The paper as a whole reports these results and caveats: How much clinical and demographic metadata was included differed by source and by participant, and the metadata was provided uncurated.

In regard to this clone: The target of this receptor is not known. Base-call qualities are not available, and no considerably larger clone is one nucleotide away.

Enrolling through a virtual design, the prospective study's participants ranged in age from roughly 18 to 95 years and lived across roughly 23 United States geographic areas. To assign participants to cohorts, the prospective study relied on clinical history that participants themselves reported in a screening survey and a study questionnaire. ImmuneRACE Cohort 3 recovered participants were defined by two consecutive negative NP/OP PCR tests, healthcare professional clearance, or symptom resolution. Mobile phlebotomists in the prospective study collected whole blood, serum and a nasopharyngeal or oropharyngeal swab from every participant. Over a roughly two-month period, participants in the prospective study had the option of providing additional blood draws and questionnaires. Blood samples from the prospective study were shipped frozen or at room temperature prior to DNA extraction.

The sequenced material came from PBMCs or T cells enriched from blood (not recorded which). The receptor was isolated from a woman in her sixties who had recovered from COVID-19. In this chain, TRBV18 is recombined with TRBJ1-6; TRBD1 might be the D gene, on 5 matching bases. The CDR3 protein sequence reads: CASSSRDCGPWSYNSPLHF. The nucleotide sequence is given as TGTGCCAGCTCATCTCGGGACTGTGGTCCGTGGTCCTATAATTCACCCCTCCACTTT.